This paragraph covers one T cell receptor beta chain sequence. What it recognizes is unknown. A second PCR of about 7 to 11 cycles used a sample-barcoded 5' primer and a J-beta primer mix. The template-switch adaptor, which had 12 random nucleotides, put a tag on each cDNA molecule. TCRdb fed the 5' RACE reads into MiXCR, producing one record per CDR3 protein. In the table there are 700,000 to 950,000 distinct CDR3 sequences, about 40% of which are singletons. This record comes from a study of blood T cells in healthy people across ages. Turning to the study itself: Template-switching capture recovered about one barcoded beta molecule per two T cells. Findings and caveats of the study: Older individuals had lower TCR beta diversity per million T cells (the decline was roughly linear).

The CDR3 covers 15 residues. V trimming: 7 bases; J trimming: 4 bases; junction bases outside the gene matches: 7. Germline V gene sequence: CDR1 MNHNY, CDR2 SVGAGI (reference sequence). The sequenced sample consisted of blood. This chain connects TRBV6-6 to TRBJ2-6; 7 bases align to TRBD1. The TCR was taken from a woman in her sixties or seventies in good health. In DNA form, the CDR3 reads TGTGCCAGCAATCCACAGGGGTTAGGGGCCAACGTCCTGACTTTC. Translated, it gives CASNPQGLGANVLTF.